A selection of T cell receptor beta chains follows, all from one sample in a study of shared clonotypes between healthy human individuals. Sequencing was performed with immunoSEQ multiplex PCR; in TCRdb, only in-frame clones are kept and a portion is missing. The sample carries roughly 330,000 clones, approximately 79% recorded once. Sample: memory CD4+ T cells sorted from blood. The receptors here all came from a man aged 25 to 40 in good health. CDR3s include the opening cysteine and the closing phenylalanine or tryptophan. The D gene is left open where the match is weak. The size field is filled for only some rows; it gives once, few, many or a size class.

>TRBV18|.|TRBJ2-2|.
TGTGCCAGCTCGCCGGGGGCACCCGCGAACACCGGGGAGCTGTTTTTT
CASSPGAPANTGELFF
>TRBV11-2|.|TRBJ1-3|.
TGTGCCAGCAGCCTGTGGAGGGATGGAAACACCATATATTTT
CASSLWRDGNTIYF
>TRBV28|few|TRBJ2-5|.
TGTGCCAGCAGCATAAATGTGGACCAAGAGACCCAGTACTTC
CASSINVDQETQYF
>TRBV19|many|TRBJ2-1|.
TGTGCCAGTAGTATGCGGGTGGGGTACAATGAGCAGTTCTTC
CASSMRVGYNEQFF
>TRBV5-3|once|TRBJ1-5|.
TGTGCCAGAAGTGGGCCGGGGGGCGCCTATAGCAATCAGCCCCAGCATTTT
CARSGPGGAYSNQPQHF
>TRBV7-9|.|TRBJ1-5|TRBD1
TGTGCCAGCAGCGAGACAGGGGGTGTGGGTCAGCCCCAGCATTTT
CASSETGGVGQPQHF
>TRBV18|once|TRBJ2-1|TRBD2
TGTGCCAGCTCAGCCTCCGGGACTAGCGGGAGCCCCGAGCAGTTCTTC
CASSASGTSGSPEQFF
>TRBV4-2|.|TRBJ2-3|.
TGTGCCAGCAGCCAAGAAACAGGGCGCACAGATACGCAGTATTTT
CASSQETGRTDTQYF
>TRBV2|.|TRBJ2-1|.
TGTGCCAGCAGTGAAGGGGGCCGTACCTACAATGAGCAGTTCTTC
CASSEGGRTYNEQFF
>TRBV28|once|TRBJ1-5|.
TGTGCCACCGCTACCGCCAATCAGCCCCAGCATTTT
CATATANQPQHF
>TRBV5-1|.|TRBJ2-5|.
TGCGCCAGCAGCTTGGGTCTCACGCAAGAGACCCAGTACTTC
CASSLGLTQETQYF
>TRBV5-4|.|TRBJ2-7|TRBD1
TGTGCCAGCAGCAGGACAGGGGGAATATACGAGCAGTACTTC
CASSRTGGIYEQYF